The sequence of this T cell receptor beta chain was determined in a study of blood T cell repertoires in COVID-19. In the study overall: The cDNA or gDNA used as material had been derived from T cells, B-cell-depleted T cells, or PBMCs.

In the authors' methods: From reference gene primer amplification, estimates of nucleated cell counts were derived. Repertoires were generated with immunoSEQ multiplex PCR, while TCRdb's copy carries only in-frame clones and drops some. That table furnishes V, J and clone size, whereas the DNA furnished D and trimming. Counted here are over 300,000 clones, 70% to 90% occurring once; the ten biggest clones make up approximately 5%. Participants came from some 23 US areas, aged about 18 to 89 years. Cohorts were based on clinical histories the participants reported. The TCR originated in a woman between 25 and 40 years old who had recovered from COVID-19. Specimen: PBMCs or T cells enriched from blood (not recorded which).

The CDR3 sequence is CASSPNQGFGEKLFF. For the CDR3, the DNA is TGTGCCAGCAGCCCGAACCAGGGGTTTGGTGAAAAACTGTTTTTT. V gene TRBV7-2 combines with J gene TRBJ1-4; D may be TRBD1 (6 bases). V lost 5 bases and J 7 bases, leaving 17 bases between the germline ends. The CDR3 is made up of 15 amino acids. CDR1 and CDR2 (germline): SGHTA, FQGNSA.